The sequence of this T cell receptor beta chain was determined in a study of control samples from healthy donors and cancer patients. The method was immunoSEQ multiplex PCR; TCRdb's version includes in-frame clones alone and lacks a portion of them. The sample shows 26,000 or so clones, about nine tenths of them seen only once. This CDR3 region has 16 residues. Per the germline V gene, CDR1 is MNHEY and CDR2 is SMNVEV (reference sequence). Trimming took 6 bases from V and 4 from J, leaving 21 bases between them. This clonotype was sampled from a man over 45 with lung cancer. Input material: PBMCs. The chain couples TRBV27 to TRBJ1-2; perhaps TRBD1 as D (5 bases). This chain's CDR3 is CASSGAGKIMRYGYTF. The CDR3 nucleotides read TGTGCCAGCAGCGGGGCAGGGAAAATTATGCGCTATGGCTACACCTTC.